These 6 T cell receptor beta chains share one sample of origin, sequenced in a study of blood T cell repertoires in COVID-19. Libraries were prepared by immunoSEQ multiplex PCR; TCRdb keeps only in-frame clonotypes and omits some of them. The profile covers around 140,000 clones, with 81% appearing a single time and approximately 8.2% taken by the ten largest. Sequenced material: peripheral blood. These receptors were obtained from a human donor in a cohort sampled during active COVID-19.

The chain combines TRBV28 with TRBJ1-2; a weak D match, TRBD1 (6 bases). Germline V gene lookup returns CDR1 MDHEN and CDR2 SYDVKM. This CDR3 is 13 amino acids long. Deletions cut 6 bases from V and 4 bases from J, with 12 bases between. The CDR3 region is CASRSDRIYGYTF. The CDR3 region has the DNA TGTGCCAGCAGGTCCGACAGGATCTATGGCTACACCTTC.

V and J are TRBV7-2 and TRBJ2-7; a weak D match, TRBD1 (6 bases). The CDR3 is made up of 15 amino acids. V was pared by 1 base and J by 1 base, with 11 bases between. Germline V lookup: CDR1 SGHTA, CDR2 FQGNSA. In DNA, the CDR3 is TGTGCCAGCAGCTTAGTCCAGGGGCCTTCCTACGAGCAGTACTTC. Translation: CASSLVQGPSYEQYF.

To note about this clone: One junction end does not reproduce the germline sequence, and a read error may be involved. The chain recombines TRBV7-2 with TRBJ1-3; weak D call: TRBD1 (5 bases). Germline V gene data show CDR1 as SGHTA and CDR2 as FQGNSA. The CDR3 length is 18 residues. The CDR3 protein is CASSLATMVQGSGNTIYF. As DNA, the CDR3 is TGTGCCAGCAGCTTAGCCACTATGGTCCAGGGCTCTGGAAACACTATATATTTT.

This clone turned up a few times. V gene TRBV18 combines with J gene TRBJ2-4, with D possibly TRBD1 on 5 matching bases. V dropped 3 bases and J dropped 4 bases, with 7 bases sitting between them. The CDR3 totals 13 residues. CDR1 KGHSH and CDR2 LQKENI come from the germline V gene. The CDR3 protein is CASSPAGKNIQYF. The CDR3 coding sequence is TGTGCCAGCTCACCCGCAGGGAAAAACATTCAGTACTTC.

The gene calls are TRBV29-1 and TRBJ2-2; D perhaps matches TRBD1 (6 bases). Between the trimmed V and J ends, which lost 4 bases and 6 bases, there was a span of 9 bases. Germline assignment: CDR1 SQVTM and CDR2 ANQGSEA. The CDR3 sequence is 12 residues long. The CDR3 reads CSVVWGPGELFF. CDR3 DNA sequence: TGCAGCGTTGTCTGGGGGCCCGGGGAGCTGTTTTTT.

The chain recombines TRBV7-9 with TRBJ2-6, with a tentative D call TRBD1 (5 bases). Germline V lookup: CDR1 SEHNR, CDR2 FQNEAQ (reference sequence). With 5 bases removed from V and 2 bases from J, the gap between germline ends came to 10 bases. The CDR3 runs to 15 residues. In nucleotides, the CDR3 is TGTGCCAGCAGCGAAACAGGCACTGGGGCCAACGTCCTGACTTTC. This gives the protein CASSETGTGANVLTF.